At least ten counts were recorded for the clone carrying this T cell receptor (beta chain). Its antigen is not known. A 5'RACE reaction primed in the constant segment made cDNA libraries of TCR alpha and TCR beta, and these carried sample barcodes and UMIs. TCRdb reanalysed the 5' RACE reads using MiXCR and keeps one entry per CDR3 protein. The repertoire holds about 280,000 distinct CDR3 sequences, with 8% to 10% as singletons. This CDR3 region has 14 residues. V dropped 5 bases and J dropped 5; count of bases not matched to a gene: 5. The germline V gene encodes CDR1 SGHTA and CDR2 FQGNSA. This sample is part of a study of T-cell memory formation after mild COVID-19. Study outcomes and limitations: Clones shrinking from day 15 to 85 showed even CD4/CD8 mixes; later expanders tilted CD4+. Contracting CD4+ clones sat mainly in CM and EM; CD8+ in EMRA. Cross-reactive memory appears to have joined, as suggested by some responding clones showing up in pre-infection memory.

This receptor was obtained from a man younger than 30 who had mild COVID-19 (a few samples of this study predate the infection). Cell type and time point are not known. Sequenced input: PBMCs or a T cell subset sorted from them (not recorded which). This rearrangement joins TRBV7-2 to TRBJ1-1, with TRBD1 identical over 10 bases. The CDR3 spells CASSRGQGGTEAFF. The CDR3 DNA is TGTGCCAGCAGCCGCGGACAGGGGGGTACTGAAGCTTTCTTT.